The 26 T cell receptor beta chains in this list originate from one sample, sequenced in a study of cytomegalovirus exposure and HLA in healthy donors. Data came from immunoSEQ multiplex PCR; TCRdb stores just in-frame clones and leaves some out. The data show some 170,000 clones, 85% seen once. Sequencing was carried out using PBMCs. The receptors were gathered from a man aged 30 to 45 in good health and CMV-seropositive.

The chain couples TRBV7-2 to TRBJ2-3; 8 bases map to TRBD2. The CDR3 runs to 14 residues. V shed 5 bases, J shed 5 bases, and the junction held 6 bases outside the gene matches. Germline loops: CDR1 SGHTA, CDR2 FQGNSA. CDR3 DNA sequence: TGTGCCAGCAGCCCAGGACTAGCCGGAGATACGCAGTATTTT. This codes for CASSPGLAGDTQYF.

This chain connects TRBV7-9 to TRBJ1-6; D gene unclear. The CDR3 loop spans 14 amino acids. Per germline, CDR1 SEHNR and CDR2 FQNEAQ (reference sequence). Trimming removed 3 bases from V and 5 bases from J, with 8 bases in between. The CDR3 region is CASSFPVDNSPLHF. DNA for the CDR3: TGTGCCAGCAGCTTTCCGGTGGATAATTCACCCCTCCACTTT.

This chain links TRBV5-1 with TRBJ2-3, with D unclear. The germline V gene has CDR1 SGHRS and CDR2 YFSETQ. CDR3 length equals 13 residues. V lost 8 bases and J lost 0, with 10 bases in between. CDR3 DNA sequence: TGCGCCAGTACGAGCTCTAGCACAGATACGCAGTATTTT. Protein sequence: CASTSSSTDTQYF.

The gene calls are TRBV7-6 and TRBJ1-1; 7 nucleotides agree with TRBD1. This CDR3 is 15 amino acids long. The germline V gene encodes CDR1 SGHVS and CDR2 FNYEAQ. The ends lost 4 bases at V and 4 bases at J; junction bases unmatched: 9. The CDR3 spells CASSSLEGAGTEAFF. The CDR3 nucleotides read TGTGCCAGCAGCTCGCTTGAGGGGGCGGGCACTGAAGCTTTCTTT.

This rearrangement joins TRBV7-2 to TRBJ2-5; 9 bases fit TRBD1. The CDR3 is 16 amino acids. Germline V gives CDR1 SGHTA, CDR2 FQGNSA. V shed 1 base and J 5 bases; nucleotides not matched to a gene: 8. The DNA for the CDR3 is TGTGCCAGCAGCTTAGGTCGACAGGGGGTACGGGAGACCCAGTACTTC. Protein product: CASSLGRQGVRETQYF.

This chain links TRBV9 with TRBJ2-3, with D perhaps TRBD1 (6 bases). Trimming left V 2 bases short and J 3 bases short, with 13 bases between. CDR1 and CDR2 from the germline V gene are SGDLS and YYNGEE. CDR3 length: 15 amino acids. The DNA for the CDR3 is TGTGCCAGCAGCGTCTGGTCAGGGGAGACAGATACGCAGTATTTT. Translating it yields CASSVWSGETDTQYF. The whole variable domain, filled in from reference TRBV9 and TRBJ2-3, reads DSGVTQTPKHLITATGQRVTLRCSPRSGDLSVYWYQQSLDQGLQFLIQYYNGEERAKGNILERFSAQQFPDLHSELNLSSLELGDSALYFCASSVWSGETDTQYFGPGTRLTVL.

The V and J genes are TRBV14 and TRBJ2-5; 7 bases align to TRBD2. The length of the CDR3 is 15 residues. Trimming removed 4 bases from V and 5 bases from J; junction bases left unmatched: 10. Germline CDR1 is SGHDN and CDR2 is FVKESK. CDR3 region: CASSLKKTSWETQYF. DNA of the CDR3: TGTGCCAGCAGCCTCAAGAAGACTAGCTGGGAGACCCAGTACTTC. The variable domain in full, completed from reference TRBV14 and TRBJ2-5, reads EAGVTQFPSHSVIEKGQTVTLRCDPISGHDNLYWYRRVMGKEIKFLLHFVKESKQDESGMPNNRFLAERTGGTYSTLKVQPAELEDSGVYFCASSLKKTSWETQYFGPGTRLLVL.

The chain uses TRBV7-9 and TRBJ2-1; 11 nucleotides line up with TRBD2. There are 16 residues in the CDR3. Germline V gene data show CDR1 as SEHNR and CDR2 as FQNEAQ (reference sequence). Trimming cost V 4 bases and J 8 bases; bases outside gene matches: 10. CDR3 coding DNA: TGTGCCAGCAGCTGGGCTAGCGGGGGGCCCGAGGATGAGCAGTTCTTC. The encoded protein is CASSWASGGPEDEQFF.

The V and J genes are TRBV4-3 and TRBJ2-1, with TRBD2 identical over 8 bases. Germline V gives CDR1 LGHNA, CDR2 YSLEER. V gave up 0 bases and J gave up 0 bases; unmatched junction bases: 4. The CDR3 loop spans 17 amino acids. CDR3 loop: CASSQDQRGISYNEQFF. CDR3 nucleotides: TGCGCCAGCAGCCAAGATCAGCGGGGGATCTCCTACAATGAGCAGTTCTTC.

This chain links TRBV5-8 with TRBJ1-1; a possible D gene is TRBD1 (6 bases). CDR3 length: 13 amino acids. Trimming stripped 2 bases from V and 8 bases from J, with 13 bases between. The germline gives CDR1 SGHTS, CDR2 YDEGEE. CDR3 amino acids: CASSFIMTGEAFF. Written as DNA, the CDR3 is TGTGCCAGCAGCTTTATCATGACAGGCGAAGCTTTCTTT.

This clone appeared a few times. V is TRBV9 and J is TRBJ1-6, with 7 bases aligning to TRBD1. CDR3 size: 16 residues. V was pared by 0 bases and J by 4 bases, with 4 bases of the junction left unmatched. Germline CDR1 and CDR2: SGDLS and YYNGEE. The CDR3, as DNA: TGTGCCAGCAGCGTAGCTTACAGGGGTTATAATTCACCCCTCCACTTT. This encodes CASSVAYRGYNSPLHF.

This chain uses TRBV19 with TRBJ2-7; no clear D gene. The CDR3 length is 11 residues. The ends were cut back, 8 bases at V and 0 bases at J, with 5 bases in the middle. Looked up from germline, CDR1 is LNHDA and CDR2 is SQIVND (reference sequence). CDR3 coding DNA: TGTGCCAGTGGAGTCTCCTACGAGCAGTACTTC. This codes for CASGVSYEQYF.

The chain is built from TRBV19 and TRBJ1-5; 7 positions match TRBD1. V shed 6 bases and J 3 bases; nucleotides not matched to a gene: 5. The germline V gene has CDR1 LNHDA and CDR2 SQIVND (reference sequence). This CDR3 comprises 14 residues. The CDR3 here is CASSSGTVNQPQHF. In DNA form, the CDR3 reads TGTGCCAGTAGCTCTGGGACAGTCAATCAGCCCCAGCATTTT. The full variable domain, rest sourced from reference TRBV19 and TRBJ1-5, is DGGITQSPKYLFRKEGQNVTLSCEQNLNHDAMYWYRQDPGQGLRLIYYSQIVNDFQKGDIAEGYSVSREKKESFPLTVTSAQKNPTAFYLCASSSGTVNQPQHFGDGTRLSIL.

V and J are TRBV29-1 and TRBJ1-1; tentative D call: TRBD1 (5 bases). Trimming took 5 bases from V and 6 from J, leaving 10 bases between them. The CDR3 has 11 residues. From germline, CDR1 is SQVTM and CDR2 ANQGSEA. In DNA, the CDR3 is TGCAGCGTTCGAGGGACTGCTGAAGCTTTCTTT. Encoded protein: CSVRGTAEAFF.

With respect to this clone: Other DNA sequences within the sample encode an identical CDR3. This chain links TRBV19 with TRBJ1-1; D gene uncertain. The germline gives CDR1 LNHDA, CDR2 SQIVND (reference sequence). V lost 3 bases to trimming and J lost 5 bases, with 4 bases between them. CDR3 size: 11 residues. DNA of the CDR3: TGTGCCAGTAGTATGCGGACTGAAGCTTTCTTT. As protein: CASSMRTEAFF. The full variable domain, completed using reference TRBV19 and TRBJ1-1, is DGGITQSPKYLFRKEGQNVTLSCEQNLNHDAMYWYRQDPGQGLRLIYYSQIVNDFQKGDIAEGYSVSREKKESFPLTVTSAQKNPTAFYLCASSMRTEAFFGQGTRLTVV.

The CDR3 loop reads CASRTYAGTSGGQWTGELFF. The DNA for the CDR3 is TGTGCCAGCAGAACCTACGCCGGGACTAGCGGGGGGCAATGGACCGGGGAGCTGTTTTTT. The rearrangement uses TRBV7-6 and TRBJ2-2, with TRBD2 matching over 15 bases. The CDR3 totals 20 residues. Germline CDR1 reads SGHVS; CDR2 reads FNYEAQ. V gave up 6 bases and J gave up 5 bases; unmatched junction bases: 16.

The CDR3 region has the DNA TGTGCCAGCAGCTCTCCCGGGCGGGGCACTGAAGCTTTCTTT. The encoded protein is CASSSPGRGTEAFF. The chain uses TRBV7-2 and TRBJ1-1; D is unclear. V was trimmed by 4 bases and J by 4 bases, leaving 13 bases between them. Per germline, CDR1 SGHTA and CDR2 FQGNSA. The CDR3 is 14 amino acids.

The chain carries TRBV10-1 and TRBJ1-5; TRBD1 is a possible D gene (6 bases). Trimming took 4 bases from V and 3 from J, leaving 19 bases between them. The CDR3 consists of 17 residues. The V gene's germline CDR1 is WNHNN and CDR2 SYGVQD (reference sequence). This CDR3 reads CASSVARSNRDNQPQHF. The CDR3 DNA follows: TGCGCCAGCAGTGTCGCTCGGTCCAACAGGGACAATCAGCCCCAGCATTTT.

J is TRBJ1-5 and V is TRBV27; D call uncertain. CDR3 length equals 17 residues. CDR1 and CDR2 from the germline V gene are MNHEY and SMNVEV (reference sequence). The V end was cut by 5 bases, the J end by 4 bases, with 21 bases between. The CDR3 sequence is CASSRAGSPPPNQPQHF. The CDR3 region has the DNA TGTGCCAGCAGTCGAGCCGGGAGCCCTCCACCGAATCAGCCCCAGCATTTT.

The CDR3 DNA follows: TGCAGCGTCCACAGGGGGGACGGACAGTATGGCTACACCTTC. Encoded protein: CSVHRGDGQYGYTF. V gene TRBV29-1 combines with J gene TRBJ1-2; TRBD1 agrees at 8 bases. V was pared by 6 bases and J by 5 bases, with 11 bases of the junction left unmatched. The CDR3 has 14 amino acids. Germline V gene data show CDR1 as SQVTM and CDR2 as ANQGSEA.

This rearrangement joins TRBV10-3 to TRBJ2-1; D call uncertain. This CDR3 spans 12 amino acids. From germline, CDR1 is ENHRY and CDR2 SYGVKD. Trimming removed 8 bases at V and 8 bases at J, with 13 bases between. CDR3 nucleotide sequence: TGTGCCATCCAGGATACGGTCGATGAGCAGTTCTTC. Translating gives CAIQDTVDEQFF.

This rearrangement joins TRBV7-3 to TRBJ2-5; D may be TRBD2 (6 bases). The germline CDR1 and CDR2 sequences are SGHTA and FQGTGA. V was cut by 0 bases and J by 7 bases, with 15 bases left in between. The CDR3 is 15 amino acids. The CDR3 loop is CASSLTSGSQGTQYF. CDR3 DNA sequence: TGTGCCAGCAGCTTAACTAGCGGTTCCCAGGGGACCCAGTACTTC.

V gene TRBV6-1 combines with J gene TRBJ1-5, with 8 bases lining up with TRBD1. This CDR3 has 12 amino acids. The junction had 8 bases not matched to a gene; V was cut back by 6 bases and J by 13 bases. Per the germline V gene, CDR1 is MNHNS and CDR2 is SASEGT. The CDR3, as DNA: TGTGCCAGCAGGGGTCCGGGACAGGAACAGCATTTT. This encodes CASRGPGQEQHF.

The chain combines TRBV5-1 with TRBJ1-1; D remains unclear. V lost 4 bases to trimming and J lost 2 bases, with 9 bases between them. The germline CDR1 and CDR2 sequences are SGHRS and YFSETQ. The CDR3 runs to 13 residues. CDR3 bases: TGCGCCAGCAGCGAGGGCGGCAACACTGAAGCTTTCTTT. Encoded protein: CASSEGGNTEAFF.

The genes are TRBV23-1 and TRBJ1-2; D is unclear. TRBV23-1 counts as an open reading frame of uncertain function. This CDR3 is 13 amino acids long. V lost 8 bases, J lost 3 bases, and 13 bases lay in between. The DNA of the CDR3 is TGCGCCAGCTTTTCAGGTTCGCACTATGGCTACACCTTC. Encoded protein: CASFSGSHYGYTF.

The chain combines TRBV2 with TRBJ2-3, with D unclear. This CDR3 region has 13 residues. Germline CDR1 reads SNHLY; CDR2 reads FYNNEI. Trimming left V 7 bases short and J 8 bases short, with 16 bases between. The CDR3 nucleotides read TGTGCCAGCACCATCGGAGCTGCCGGTACGCAGTATTTT. Protein sequence: CASTIGAAGTQYF.